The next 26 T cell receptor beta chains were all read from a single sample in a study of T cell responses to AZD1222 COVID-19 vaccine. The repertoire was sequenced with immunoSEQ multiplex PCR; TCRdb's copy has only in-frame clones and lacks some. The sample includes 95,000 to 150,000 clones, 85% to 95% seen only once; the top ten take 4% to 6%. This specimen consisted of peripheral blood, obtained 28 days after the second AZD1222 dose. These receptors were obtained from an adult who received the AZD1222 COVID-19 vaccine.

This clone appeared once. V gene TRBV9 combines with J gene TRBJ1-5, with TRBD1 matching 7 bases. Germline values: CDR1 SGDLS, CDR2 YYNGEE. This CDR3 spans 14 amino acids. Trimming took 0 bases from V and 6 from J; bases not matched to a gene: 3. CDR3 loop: CASSVAAGGQPQHF. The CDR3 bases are TGTGCCAGCAGCGTAGCGGCAGGGGGTCAGCCCCAGCATTTT.

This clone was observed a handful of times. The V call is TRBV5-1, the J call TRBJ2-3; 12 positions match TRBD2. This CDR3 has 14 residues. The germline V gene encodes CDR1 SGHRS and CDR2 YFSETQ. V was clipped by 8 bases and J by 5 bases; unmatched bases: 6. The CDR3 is CASTSGGFVDTQYF. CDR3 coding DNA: TGCGCCAGTACTAGCGGGGGGTTTGTAGATACGCAGTATTTT.

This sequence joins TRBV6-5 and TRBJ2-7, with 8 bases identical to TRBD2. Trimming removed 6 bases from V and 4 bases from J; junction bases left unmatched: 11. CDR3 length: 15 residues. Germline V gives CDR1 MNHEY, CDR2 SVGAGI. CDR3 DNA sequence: TGTGCCAGCAGCTATCGCCGGGAGGGACCGTACGAGCAGTACTTC. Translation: CASSYRREGPYEQYF.

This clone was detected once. Here the CDR3 DNA reads TGTGCCAGCAAACCCCCCGCAGTTAACTATGGCTACACCTTC. It codes for CASKPPAVNYGYTF. The chain has TRBV2 and TRBJ1-2; no firm D call. This CDR3 has 14 residues. Trimming cost V 7 bases and J 1 base, with 13 bases left between them. CDR1 and CDR2 (germline): SNHLY, FYNNEI. The full variable domain, rest sourced from reference TRBV2 and TRBJ1-2, is EPEVTQTPSHQVTQMGQEVILRCVPISNHLYFYWYRQILGQKVEFLVSFYNNEISEKSEIFDDQFSVERPDGSNFTLKIRSTKLEDSAMYFCASKPPAVNYGYTFGSGTRLTVV.

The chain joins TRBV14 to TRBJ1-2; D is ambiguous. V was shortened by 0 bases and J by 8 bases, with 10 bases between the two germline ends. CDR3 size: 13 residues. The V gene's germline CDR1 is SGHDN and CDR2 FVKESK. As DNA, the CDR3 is TGTGCCAGCAGCCAAGACGAGCTCTTGGGCTACACCTTC. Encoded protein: CASSQDELLGYTF.

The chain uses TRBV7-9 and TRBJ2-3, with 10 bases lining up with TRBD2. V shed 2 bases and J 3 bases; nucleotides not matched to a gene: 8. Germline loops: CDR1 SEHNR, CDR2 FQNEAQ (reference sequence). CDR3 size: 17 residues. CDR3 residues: CASSLFPSGSSTDTQYF. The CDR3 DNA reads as TGTGCCAGCAGCTTATTTCCTAGCGGGAGCTCAACAGATACGCAGTATTTT.

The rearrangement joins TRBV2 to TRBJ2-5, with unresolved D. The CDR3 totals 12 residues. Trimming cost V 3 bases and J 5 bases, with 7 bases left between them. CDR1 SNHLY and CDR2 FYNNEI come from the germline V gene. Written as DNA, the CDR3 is TGTGCCAGCAGTGATAGCAGCGAGACCCAGTACTTC. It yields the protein CASSDSSETQYF.

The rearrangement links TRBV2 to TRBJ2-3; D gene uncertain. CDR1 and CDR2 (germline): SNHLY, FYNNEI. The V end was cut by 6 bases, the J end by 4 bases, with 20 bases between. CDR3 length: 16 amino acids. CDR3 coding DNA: TGTGCCAGCAGCCAAACCGAACTACCAGATTCAGATACGCAGTATTTT. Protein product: CASSQTELPDSDTQYF.

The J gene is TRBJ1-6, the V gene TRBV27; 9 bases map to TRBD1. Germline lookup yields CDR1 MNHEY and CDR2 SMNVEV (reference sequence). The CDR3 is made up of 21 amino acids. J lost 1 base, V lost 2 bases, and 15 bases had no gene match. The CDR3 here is CASSLPPGTGPLRSYNSPLHF. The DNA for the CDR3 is TGTGCCAGCAGTTTACCCCCCGGGACAGGGCCTTTACGTTCCTATAATTCACCCCTCCACTTT.

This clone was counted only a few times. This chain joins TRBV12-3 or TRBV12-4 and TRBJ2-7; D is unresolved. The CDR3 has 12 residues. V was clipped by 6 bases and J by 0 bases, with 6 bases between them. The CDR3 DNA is TGTGCCAGCAGCCAAAGCTCCTACGAGCAGTACTTC. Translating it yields CASSQSSYEQYF.

This CDR3 is CASSGDGDTQYF. The CDR3 coding sequence is TGCGCCAGCAGCGGTGATGGAGATACGCAGTATTTT. The gene calls are TRBV5-1 and TRBJ2-3; D remains unclear. Germline-derived CDR1 and CDR2 are SGHRS and YFSETQ. This CDR3 comprises 12 residues. Trimming pared 4 bases from V and 5 bases from J, leaving 8 bases between.

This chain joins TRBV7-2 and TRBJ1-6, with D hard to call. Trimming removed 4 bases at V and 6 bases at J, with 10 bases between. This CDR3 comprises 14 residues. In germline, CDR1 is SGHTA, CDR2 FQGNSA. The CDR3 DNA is TGTGCCAGCAGCTCGCGAGACTTTAATTCACCCCTCCACTTT. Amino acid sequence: CASSSRDFNSPLHF.

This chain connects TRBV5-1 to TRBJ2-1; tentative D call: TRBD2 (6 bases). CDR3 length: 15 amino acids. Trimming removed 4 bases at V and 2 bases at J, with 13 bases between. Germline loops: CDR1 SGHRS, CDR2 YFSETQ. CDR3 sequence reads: CASSPGSPPYNEQFF. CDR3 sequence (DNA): TGCGCCAGCAGCCCCGGGAGTCCCCCCTACAATGAGCAGTTCTTC.

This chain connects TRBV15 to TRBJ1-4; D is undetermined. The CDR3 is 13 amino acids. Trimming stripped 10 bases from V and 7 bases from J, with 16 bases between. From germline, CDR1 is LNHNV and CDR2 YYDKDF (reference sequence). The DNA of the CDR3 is TGTGCCATAGGGCAGTTAGTAGGTGAAAAACTGTTTTTT. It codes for CAIGQLVGEKLFF.

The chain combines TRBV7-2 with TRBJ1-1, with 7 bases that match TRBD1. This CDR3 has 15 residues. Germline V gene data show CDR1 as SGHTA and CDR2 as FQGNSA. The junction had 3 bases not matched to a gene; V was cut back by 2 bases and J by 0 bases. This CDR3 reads CASSLRDSMNTEAFF. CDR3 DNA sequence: TGTGCCAGCAGCTTAAGGGACAGCATGAACACTGAAGCTTTCTTT.

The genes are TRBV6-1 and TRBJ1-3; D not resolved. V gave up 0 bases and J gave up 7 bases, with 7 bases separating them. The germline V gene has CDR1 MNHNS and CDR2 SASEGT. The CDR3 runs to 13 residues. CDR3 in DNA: TGTGCCAGCAGTGAAGCGTCTCTGAACACCATATATTTT. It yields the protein CASSEASLNTIYF.

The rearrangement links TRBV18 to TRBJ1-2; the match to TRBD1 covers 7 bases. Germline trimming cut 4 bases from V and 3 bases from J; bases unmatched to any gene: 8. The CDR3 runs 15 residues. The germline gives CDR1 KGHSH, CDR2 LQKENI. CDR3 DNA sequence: TGTGCCAGCTCACTTAACAGGGGCTTCGACTATGGCTACACCTTC. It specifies CASSLNRGFDYGYTF.

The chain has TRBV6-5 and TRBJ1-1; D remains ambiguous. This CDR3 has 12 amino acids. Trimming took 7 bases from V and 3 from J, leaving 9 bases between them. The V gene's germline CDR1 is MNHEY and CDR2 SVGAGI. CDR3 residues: CASTGWDTEAFF. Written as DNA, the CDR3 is TGTGCCAGCACAGGCTGGGACACTGAAGCTTTCTTT.

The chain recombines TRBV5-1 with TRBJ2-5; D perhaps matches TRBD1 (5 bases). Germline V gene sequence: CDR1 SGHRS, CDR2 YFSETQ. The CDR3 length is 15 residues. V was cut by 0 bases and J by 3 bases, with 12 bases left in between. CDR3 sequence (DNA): TGCGCCAGCAGCTTGGCGGGCGCCAGGGAAGAGACCCAGTACTTC. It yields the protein CASSLAGAREETQYF.

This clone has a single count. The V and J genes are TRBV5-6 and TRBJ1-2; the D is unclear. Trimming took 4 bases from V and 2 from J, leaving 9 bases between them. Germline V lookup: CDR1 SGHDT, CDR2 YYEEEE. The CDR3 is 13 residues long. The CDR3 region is CASSRRRNYGYTF. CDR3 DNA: TGTGCCAGCAGCCGGCGAAGGAACTATGGCTACACCTTC.

The CDR3 loop is CASSLVGQGASGANVLTF. CDR3 nucleotide sequence: TGCGCCAGCAGCCTCGTGGGACAGGGAGCCTCTGGGGCCAACGTCCTGACTTTC. The genes are TRBV5-1 and TRBJ2-6, with 9 bases matching TRBD1. The germline gives CDR1 SGHRS, CDR2 YFSETQ. J gave up 0 bases and V 4 bases, and 8 bases lay outside the gene matches. CDR3 length: 18 amino acids.

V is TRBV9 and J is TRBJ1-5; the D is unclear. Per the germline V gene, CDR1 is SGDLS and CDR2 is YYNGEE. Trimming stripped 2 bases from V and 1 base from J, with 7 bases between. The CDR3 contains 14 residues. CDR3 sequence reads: CASSVKWSNQPQHF. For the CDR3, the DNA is TGTGCCAGCAGCGTCAAATGGAGCAATCAGCCCCAGCATTTT.

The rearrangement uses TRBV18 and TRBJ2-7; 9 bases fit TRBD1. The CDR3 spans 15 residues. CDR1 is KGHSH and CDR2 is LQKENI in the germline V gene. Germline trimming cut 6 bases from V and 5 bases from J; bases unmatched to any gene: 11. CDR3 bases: TGTGCCAGCTCGCGCCTGGGACAGGGTCCCCACGAGCAGTACTTC. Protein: CASSRLGQGPHEQYF. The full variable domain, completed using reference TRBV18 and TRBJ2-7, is NAGVMQNPRHLVRRRGQEARLRCSPMKGHSHVYWYRQLPEEGLKFMVYLQKENIIDESGMPKERFSAEFPKEGPSILRIQQVVRGDSAAYFCASSRLGQGPHEQYFGPGTRLTVT.

CDR3 sequence (DNA): TGTGCCAGCAGCGGAACAGGGAGTAACACTGAAGCTTTCTTT. It encodes CASSGTGSNTEAFF. The chain links TRBV2 to TRBJ1-1, with a possible D match to TRBD1 (6 bases). Germline V gene sequence: CDR1 SNHLY, CDR2 FYNNEI. This CDR3 comprises 14 residues. V lost 6 bases, J lost 2 bases, and 13 bases lay in between.

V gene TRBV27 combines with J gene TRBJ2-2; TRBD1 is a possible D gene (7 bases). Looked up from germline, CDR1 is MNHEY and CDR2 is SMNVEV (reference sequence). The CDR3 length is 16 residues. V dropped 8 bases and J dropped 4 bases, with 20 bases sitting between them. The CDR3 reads CASRLGGTEGTGELFF. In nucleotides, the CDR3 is TGTGCCAGCCGACTCGGCGGGACAGAAGGCACCGGGGAGCTGTTTTTT.

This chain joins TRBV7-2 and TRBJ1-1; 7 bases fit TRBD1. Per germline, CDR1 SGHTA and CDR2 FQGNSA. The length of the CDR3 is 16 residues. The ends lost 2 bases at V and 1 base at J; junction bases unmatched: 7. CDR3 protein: CASSLRSGGENTEAFF. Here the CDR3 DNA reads TGTGCCAGCAGCTTACGTTCAGGGGGGGAGAACACTGAAGCTTTCTTT.